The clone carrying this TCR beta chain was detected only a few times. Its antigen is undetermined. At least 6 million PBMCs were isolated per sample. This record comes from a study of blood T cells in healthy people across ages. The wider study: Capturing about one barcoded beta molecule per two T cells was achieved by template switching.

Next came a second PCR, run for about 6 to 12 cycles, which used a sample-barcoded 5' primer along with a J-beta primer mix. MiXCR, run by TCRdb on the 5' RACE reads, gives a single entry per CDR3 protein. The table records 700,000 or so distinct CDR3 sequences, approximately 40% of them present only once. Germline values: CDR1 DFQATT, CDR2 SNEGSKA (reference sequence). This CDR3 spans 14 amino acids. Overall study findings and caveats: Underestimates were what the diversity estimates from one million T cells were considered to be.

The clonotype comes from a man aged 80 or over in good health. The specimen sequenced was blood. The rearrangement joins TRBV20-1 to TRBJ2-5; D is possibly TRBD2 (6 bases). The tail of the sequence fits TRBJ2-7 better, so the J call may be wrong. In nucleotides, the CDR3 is TGCAGTGCTATACCTGTAGCGGAAACCTACGAGCAGTACTTC. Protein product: CSAIPVAETYEQYF.